This TCR beta chain was profiled in a study of shared clonotypes between healthy human individuals. Study-wide findings and caveats: A reduction in generation probabilities was seen for non-shared clonotypes relative to those shared by all four donors. It was the few donors that limited the genetic and exposure-history diversity represented.

Germline loops: CDR1 SEHNR, CDR2 FQNEAQ (reference sequence). Trimming stripped 6 bases from V and 2 bases from J, with 10 bases between. The length of the CDR3 is 13 residues. Of note for this clone: Its target is not known.

Profiling relied on immunoSEQ multiplex PCR, and the TCRdb table lists in-frame clones only, not all of them. The table has about 700,000 clones, around 92% seen once. CD8 cells regarded as naive lacked CD45RO, were positively chosen for CCR7, and omitted terminally differentiated effector memory CD45RA+ cells. J is TRBJ1-2 and V is TRBV7-9; D not resolved. Sequencing was done on a sample of naive CD8+ T cells sorted from blood. The TCR was taken from a man aged 25-45 years in good health. CDR3 DNA sequence: TGTGCCAGCAGTCCCCAGAGGAACTATGGCTACACCTTC. Protein product: CASSPQRNYGYTF. Supplemented by reference TRBV7-9 and TRBJ1-2, the full variable domain reads DTGVSQNPRHKITKRGQNVTFRCDPISEHNRLYWYRQTLGQGPEFLTYFQNEAQLEKSRLLSDRFSAERPKGSFSTLEIQRTEQGDSAMYLCASSPQRNYGYTFGSGTRLTVV.